The 27 T cell receptor beta chains reported below all come from one sample, sequenced in a study of read filtering for tumor transcriptome and immune sequencing. This library used about 400 ng RNA and molecular barcoded adaptors spanning alpha/delta and beta/gamma chains. TCRdb recomputed calls from the reads with MiXCR, one row per CDR3 protein. Among 20,000 or so distinct CDR3 sequences listed, 20% to 25% were seen once. Sequenced: a population of CD138-negative cells sorted from bone marrow. Every receptor here comes from a donor aged 40 or older with multiple myeloma.

The genes are TRBV3-1 and TRBJ1-5; D gene uncertain. In germline, CDR1 is LGHDT, CDR2 YNNKEL (reference sequence). Trimming shortened V by 6 bases and J by 0 bases, and 6 bases separated the two germline ends. The CDR3 totals 13 residues. The CDR3 protein is CASSLNSNQPQHF. The CDR3 DNA reads TGTGCCAGCAGTTTAAATAGCAATCAGCCCCAGCATTTT.

CDR3 bases: TGTGCCAGCACCGGAGCGGGGGGCTTACGGACTGAAGCTTTCTTT. This translates into CASTGAGGLRTEAFF. V gene TRBV6-5 combines with J gene TRBJ1-1, with D possibly being TRBD1 (6 bases). Between the trimmed V and J ends, which lost 7 bases and 5 bases, there was a span of 20 bases. Looked up from germline, CDR1 is MNHEY and CDR2 is SVGAGI. The CDR3 has 15 amino acids.

This clonotype ranks as medium-sized (0.01 to 0.1%). The DNA for the CDR3 is TGCGCCAGCAGCCAGAGTAGTAGCAATCAGCCCCAGCATTTT. This codes for CASSQSSSNQPQHF. This chain links TRBV4-1 with TRBJ1-5, with unresolved D. Germline CDR1 reads MGHRA; CDR2 reads YSYEKL. The CDR3 is made up of 14 amino acids. The V end was cut by 3 bases, the J end by 0 bases, with 6 bases between.

This chain connects TRBV2 to TRBJ2-5, with 14 nucleotides matching TRBD2. The CDR3 runs to 17 residues. Germline assignment: CDR1 SNHLY and CDR2 FYNNEI. Germline trimming cut 9 bases from V and 0 bases from J; bases unmatched to any gene: 9. The CDR3 DNA sequence: TGTGCCAGGACACCGGGACTAGCGGGGGATTACCAAGAGACCCAGTACTTC. Encoded protein: CARTPGLAGDYQETQYF.

This clonotype was seen repeatedly, ten times or more. This sequence joins TRBV20-1 and TRBJ2-1; 14 bases match TRBD2. The length of the CDR3 is 19 residues. J lost 5 bases, V lost 1 base, and 13 bases had no gene match. Germline-derived CDR1 and CDR2 are DFQATT and SNEGSKA (reference sequence). The CDR3 region is CSARVGTSGGLGGNNEQFF. CDR3 sequence (DNA): TGCAGTGCTAGAGTTGGGACTAGCGGGGGTCTAGGGGGAAACAATGAGCAGTTCTTC.

This clonotype has more than one count but fewer than ten. Germline is not matched at one junction end, which may reflect a read error. The rearrangement links TRBV28 to TRBJ2-2; 8 nucleotides align to TRBD2. The CDR3 loop spans 15 amino acids. In germline, CDR1 is MDHEN, CDR2 SYDVKM. The CDR3 DNA follows: TGTGCTAGCAGTTTGTTCAGCGGGGGTCCCGGGGAGCTGTTTTTT. Protein product: CASSLFSGGPGELFF.

This clonotype was counted ten times or more. The chain links TRBV29-1 to TRBJ2-3, with D perhaps matching TRBD1 (5 bases). The CDR3 covers 14 residues. CDR1 and CDR2 from the germline V gene are SQVTM and ANQGSEA. The V gene lost 2 bases and the J gene lost 2 bases, with 11 bases spanning the gap. The CDR3 DNA is TGCAGCGTTGAATCTGTGGGGCTCACAGATACGCAGTATTTT. It codes for CSVESVGLTDTQYF.

This sequence joins TRBV5-6 and TRBJ2-5; D assignment may be TRBD1 or TRBD2 (5 bases each). The CDR3 spans 15 residues. The V and J ends lost 4 bases and 5 bases respectively, with 18 bases between them. The V gene's germline CDR1 is SGHDT and CDR2 YYEEEE. DNA of the CDR3: TGTGCCAGCAGCATCCGCCGGGACCTCCGGGAGACCCAGTACTTC. The encoded protein is CASSIRRDLRETQYF.

This clonotype was seen repeatedly, ten times or more. The V and J genes are TRBV6-5 and TRBJ2-5, with TRBD2 identical over 10 bases. Germline V CDR1 and CDR2: MNHEY, SVGAGI. This CDR3 has 16 amino acids. Trimming removed 5 bases from V and 1 base from J; junction bases left unmatched: 7. The CDR3 DNA is TGTGCCAGCAGTCTAGCGGGGGCGGGCTTCCAAGAGACCCAGTACTTC. The encoded protein is CASSLAGAGFQETQYF.

Ten or more counts support this clonotype. The chain is built from TRBV7-8 and TRBJ2-2; D uncertain. Trimming took off 5 bases at V and 0 bases at J, with 10 bases between the two ends. The germline V gene encodes CDR1 SGHVS and CDR2 FQNEAQ. The CDR3 consists of 15 residues. Here the CDR3 reads CASSRIPSNTGELFF. The CDR3 DNA is TGTGCCAGCAGCCGCATACCGTCGAACACCGGGGAGCTGTTTTTT.

This clonotype occurred many times. The rearrangement links TRBV3-1 to TRBJ2-1, with 10 bases matching TRBD2. J gave up 4 bases and V 4 bases, and 4 bases lay outside the gene matches. The CDR3 is made up of 15 amino acids. Germline CDR1 is LGHDT and CDR2 is YNNKEL (reference sequence). The CDR3 loop reads CASSPSGGGYNEQFF. The CDR3 nucleotides read TGTGCCAGCAGCCCGAGCGGGGGGGGATACAATGAGCAGTTCTTC.

This clonotype was recorded at least ten times. J is TRBJ2-1 and V is TRBV27; D is uncertain. The CDR3 is 13 residues long. Trimming removed 2 bases from V and 5 bases from J, with 7 bases in between. CDR1 is MNHEY and CDR2 is SMNVEV in the germline V gene (reference sequence). CDR3 region: CASSLGVDNEQFF. CDR3 in DNA: TGTGCCAGCAGTTTAGGAGTCGACAATGAGCAGTTCTTC.

Only a few counts were recorded for this clonotype. A much larger clone differs by one base, so this may be a read error. This chain connects TRBV5-5 to TRBJ2-1, with 10 bases that match TRBD2. V trimming: 3 bases; J trimming: 2 bases; junction bases outside the gene matches: 11. The CDR3 is 18 residues long. Germline V gene lookup returns CDR1 SGHKS and CDR2 YYEKEE (reference sequence). CDR3 amino acids: CASSSASGGAIAYNEQFF. CDR3 DNA: TGTGCCAGCAGCTCGGCAAGCGGGGGGGCCATCGCCTACAATGAGCAGTTCTTC.

The chain links TRBV4-1 to TRBJ1-2; TRBD1 matches 10 bases. Germline V gene lookup returns CDR1 MGHRA and CDR2 YSYEKL. V was clipped by 4 bases and J by 4 bases; unmatched bases: 9. There are 16 residues in the CDR3. CDR3 region: CASSPRATGGGYGYTF. As DNA, the CDR3 is TGCGCCAGCAGCCCCCGAGCGACAGGGGGCGGCTATGGCTACACCTTC.

This clonotype occurred a few times. The CDR3 is CASSELEENYGYTF. CDR3 in DNA: TGTGCCAGCAGTGAATTAGAGGAAAACTATGGCTACACCTTC. This rearrangement joins TRBV6-1 to TRBJ1-2, with D uncertain. V shed 2 bases and J shed 2 bases, with 9 bases lying between them. The CDR3 has 14 residues. Looked up from germline, CDR1 is MNHNS and CDR2 is SASEGT.

As to this clonotype: A clone one base away is much larger, so this may be a read error. Since the CDR3 does not end with the conserved phenylalanine or tryptophan, this likely comes from a read error. V is TRBV20-1 and J is TRBJ2-1, with a possible D match to TRBD1 (5 bases). This CDR3 has 14 residues. Looked up from germline, CDR1 is DFQATT and CDR2 is SNEGSKA (reference sequence). This CDR3 is CSAPKGPSYNEQFL. CDR3 bases: TGCAGCGCACCGAAGGGGCCCTCCTACAATGAGCAGTTCCTC.

This clonotype was seen at least ten times. The chain combines TRBV19 with TRBJ2-6; D perhaps matches TRBD2 (6 bases). Looked up from germline, CDR1 is LNHDA and CDR2 is SQIVND (reference sequence). This CDR3 has 15 amino acids. Trimming cost V 3 bases and J 13 bases, with 19 bases left between them. The CDR3 loop reads CASSMRGRDRSVLTF. CDR3 nucleotides: TGTGCCAGTAGTATGCGGGGAAGGGACCGCTCGGTCCTGACTTTC.

This clonotype was seen more than once but under ten times. This clone may be a read error of a much larger clone one base away. V gene TRBV7-9 combines with J gene TRBJ1-1; possible D gene TRBD1, 5 bases. The CDR3 is 15 amino acids. Germline values: CDR1 SEHNR, CDR2 FQNEAQ (reference sequence). As DNA, the CDR3 is TGTGTCAGCAGCCCCCTGCAGTCAGGGTTCACTGAAGCTTTCTTT. Translated: CVSSPLQSGFTEAFF.

As to this clonotype: This sequence may be a read error, since a much larger clone differs from it by one base. The chain joins TRBV7-9 to TRBJ2-3; 8 positions match TRBD1. Germline CDR1 SEHNR, CDR2 FQNEAQ (reference sequence). CDR3 length: 16 amino acids. Losses at the gene ends were 1 base for V and 5 bases for J; bases not matched to a gene: 8. The CDR3 DNA is TGTGCCAGCAGCTTAGTCCGCAGGGGGCGAAGAGATACGCAGTATTTT. Residues: CASSLVRRGRRDTQYF.

In its sample, this clonotype was seen many times. This chain uses TRBV4-2 with TRBJ2-6, with D maybe TRBD2 (5 bases). Germline lookup yields CDR1 LGHNA and CDR2 YNFKEQ. V gave up 4 bases and J gave up 1 base, with 11 bases separating them. This CDR3 is built from 16 residues. The CDR3 DNA reads as TGTGCCAGCAGCCTCGGTTCGGGGTCTGGGGCCAACGTCCTGACTTTC. This encodes CASSLGSGSGANVLTF.

In this sample, this clonotype turned up many times. The CDR3 protein is CASSIKQGYYQPQHF. CDR3 bases: TGTGCCAGCAGTATAAAACAGGGTTATTATCAGCCCCAGCATTTT. The gene calls are TRBV12-3 or TRBV12-4 and TRBJ1-5, with D possibly matching TRBD1 (6 bases). The V end was cut by 5 bases, the J end by 5 bases, with 16 bases between. This CDR3 spans 15 amino acids.

In this sample, this clonotype turned up many times. V gene TRBV7-2 combines with J gene TRBJ2-1; D is ambiguous. V shed 1 base and J shed 10 bases, with 11 bases lying between them. There are 13 residues in the CDR3. Germline V gives CDR1 SGHTA, CDR2 FQGNSA. CDR3 DNA sequence: TGTGCCAGCAGCTTAGGGGTCAAATGGGAGCAGTTCTTC. Protein sequence: CASSLGVKWEQFF.

This clonotype was seen a handful of times. The genes are TRBV19 and TRBJ1-1; D is unresolved. CDR3 length: 14 residues. Germline lookup yields CDR1 LNHDA and CDR2 SQIVND (reference sequence). The V end lost 7 bases, the J end lost 1 base, and 13 bases lay between the germline ends. The CDR3 loop is CASNPGRRNTEAFF. CDR3 nucleotides: TGTGCCAGTAACCCAGGACGGAGGAACACTGAAGCTTTCTTT.

The sample holds many counts of this clonotype. V gene TRBV4-2 combines with J gene TRBJ2-7, with D possibly matching TRBD2 (6 bases). V was trimmed by 0 bases and J by 6 bases, leaving 15 bases between them. CDR3 length: 15 residues. Germline-derived CDR1 and CDR2 are LGHNA and YNFKEQ. For the CDR3, the DNA is TGTGCCAGCAGCCAAGATCGCCGGGACTCGGGCGAGCAGTACTTC. Translated, it gives CASSQDRRDSGEQYF.

This clonotype was seen repeatedly, ten times or more. V and J are TRBV19 and TRBJ1-4, with D maybe TRBD1 (6 bases). The V end lost 6 bases, the J end lost 6 bases, and 14 bases lay between the germline ends. This CDR3 has 14 amino acids. Germline CDR1 and CDR2: LNHDA and SQIVND (reference sequence). Here the CDR3 reads CASRSGAQDEKLFF. In nucleotides, the CDR3 is TGTGCCAGTAGGTCAGGGGCGCAGGATGAAAAACTGTTTTTT.

This clonotype was counted at least ten times. This chain links TRBV6-5 with TRBJ2-7, with TRBD1 matching over 7 bases. CDR1 and CDR2 from the germline V gene are MNHEY and SVGAGI. V lost 8 bases to trimming and J lost 2 bases; unmatched junction nucleotides: 6. The CDR3 is 13 residues long. CDR3 residues: CASGYRGTYEQYF. In DNA, the CDR3 is TGTGCCAGCGGATACAGGGGAACCTACGAGCAGTACTTC.

The rearrangement uses TRBV11-2 and TRBJ2-2; no definite D call. The CDR3 is made up of 14 amino acids. The germline CDR1 and CDR2 sequences are SGHAT and FQNNGV. Trimming pared 2 bases from V and 5 bases from J, leaving 9 bases between. CDR3 in amino acids: CASSLLGSTGELFF. The CDR3 nucleotides read TGTGCCAGCAGCTTATTAGGGTCAACCGGGGAGCTGTTTTTT.